The TCR beta chain under discussion was sequenced for a study of OX40 agonist ivuxolimab in advanced cancers. The overall study: The group had a mean age of about 60 years, ranged from about 20 to 85, and was 80% to 85% male. Anti-PD-1, anti-PD-L1 or anti-CTLA-4 therapy given earlier was allowed, and about 38% had some.

V was pared by 3 bases and J by 2 bases, with 6 bases of the junction left unmatched. The germline V gene encodes CDR1 SGHRS and CDR2 YFSETQ. This CDR3 is built from 17 residues. TCRdb keeps only in-frame clones here, not all; method: immunoSEQ multiplex PCR. The sample has roughly 70,000 clones, about four fifths seen once. V and J are TRBV5-1 and TRBJ2-6, with TRBD2 matching over 9 bases. Sample: CD4+ or CD8+ T cells sorted from blood, taken in a trial of the OX40 agonist ivuxolimab. This clonotype was obtained from an adult with an advanced solid tumor such as melanoma, head and neck, liver or kidney cancer. The CDR3 DNA reads as TGCGCCAGCAGCTCTACTGCGGGAGGGCCTGGGGCCAACGTCCTGACTTTC. This codes for CASSSTAGGPGANVLTF.